This entry features one TCR beta chain sequence. What it binds is unknown. Profiling relied on immunoSEQ multiplex PCR, and the TCRdb table lists in-frame clones only, not all of them. Seen here are 30,000 or so clones, over 75% observed once, and the top ten hold approximately 3%. This sample stems from a study of multiple sclerosis patients with progressive multifocal leukoencephalopathy. Whole-study findings and limits: Less diverse TRB repertoires were suggested in most PML patients. No common TRBV or TRBJ usage or pairing appeared at PML.

Documented time point: time of PML onset. At PML onset, T3 blood samples were taken. This material consisted of PBMCs, taken from a patient treated with natalizumab. The source is a human donor with progressive multifocal leukoencephalopathy.

CDR3 DNA sequence: TGCGCCAGCAGCGGACTAGCGGGAGGGGGTACAGATACGCAGTATTTT. Translation: CASSGLAGGGTDTQYF. The chain recombines TRBV10-1 with TRBJ2-3; 15 positions match TRBD2. Germline-derived CDR1 and CDR2 are WNHNN and SYGVQD (reference sequence). This CDR3 comprises 16 residues. The V and J ends lost 6 bases and 3 bases, in that order; junction bases with no gene match: 4.